This T cell receptor (beta chain) was profiled in a study of blood T cell repertoires in COVID-19 (dated by TCRdb to 2018 to 2021). In the study overall: Samples from collaborators originated in the United States, Italy and Spain and spanned both the acute and convalescent phases of COVID-19. The material from the prospective study consisted of cDNA or gDNA derived from T cells, B-cell-depleted T cells, or PBMCs. Subjects who had been exposed to COVID-19, were actively infected with it, or had recovered from it provided the deeply sampled blood TCRbeta repertoires that made up the dataset. The repertoires were released in a freely available public database intended as a resource for research on the immune response to SARS-CoV-2. The samples were drawn from two sources: the first 160 participants of the ongoing ImmuneRACE study, and 1,200 or so subjects contributed by 6 global collaborators. Nearly every sample came with metadata listing a de-identified subject ID, COVID-19 status, age in years and sex. HLA class I and class II types, where available, came from metadata supplied by the sample provider rather than from assay-based typing.

Broader findings and caveats from the paper: Clinical and demographic metadata were provided uncurated, with the amount varying by source and participant.

Concerning this clone itself: Its antigen is unknown. Per-base quality was not reported, and no clone a single base away is much larger than it.

The immunoSEQ Assay, a bias-controlled multiplex PCR, was used to amplify TCRbeta CDR3 regions from genomic DNA. In the authors' own workflow: The number of nucleated cells in each sample was estimated by amplification of reference gene primers within the assay. To quantify the absolute abundance of each unique TCRbeta CDR3 rearrangement, sequence reads were collapsed and filtered. For each sample, productive Simpson clonality was calculated as the square root of Simpson's diversity index across productive rearrangements. TCRdb's version of the immuneACCESS table is confined to in-frame rearrangements and falls short of the full clone set. An unresolved V gene accounts for under half of the shortfall where checked; the remainder is of unknown origin. The DNA gave D and trimming, while V, J and clone size come from that table. For this sample the table gives about 81,000 clones, of which over 70% were detected only once. In total, the top ten clones hold 4% to 5% of the sample.

Whole blood was collected in K2EDTA tubes by collaborating institutions according to the institutions' own protocols. Collaborator samples were shipped for TCRbeta analysis as frozen whole blood, isolated PBMCs, or DNA extracted from either sample type. The V end loses 6 bases and the J end loses 2 bases, and a stretch of 14 bases separates them. Reading from cysteine to phenylalanine, the CDR3 counts 14 amino acids. Only the CDR3 part of the read is kept: 42 bases, read in frame from the first base. In the germline V gene (reference sequence), CDR1 corresponds to LNHDA and CDR2 to SQIVND. The rearrangement combines TRBV19 with TRBJ2-7; perhaps TRBD2 is the D gene, with 6 bases matching. The receptor's source is a woman aged 50 to 65 with acute or convalescent COVID-19. The specimen sequenced was peripheral blood. Here is the DNA: TGTGCCAGTAGCCGCCGGGCGGGAACCTACGAGCAGTACTTC. Translated, this is CASSRRAGTYEQYF.